The following is a T cell receptor beta chain sequence with its context. The data were obtained in a study of blood T cell repertoires in COVID-19. Study-level background: The origin of the acute and convalescent COVID-19 samples was the United States, Italy and Spain. Sources were T cells, B-cell-depleted T cells, or PBMCs; the material itself was cDNA or gDNA.

The CDR3 spans 14 residues. Germline CDR1 reads DFQATT; CDR2 reads SNEGSKA (reference sequence). The V gene lost 3 bases and the J gene lost 0 bases, with 11 bases spanning the gap. In the authors' methods: Reference gene primer amplification gave estimated nucleated cell counts. The data were produced by immunoSEQ multiplex PCR, yet TCRdb's version contains in-frame clones alone and is incomplete. From that table come the V and J calls and clone size; the DNA was used to work out D and trimming. The sample holds roughly 120,000 clones; about 87% are singletons and the top ten take more than 2%. This TCR was sampled from a woman aged 45 to 65 with acute or convalescent COVID-19. The material sequenced was peripheral blood. The rearrangement uses TRBV20-1 and TRBJ1-2; D is unresolved. CDR3 DNA sequence: TGCAGTGCTAGTCCGGCAGCGACTAACTATGGCTACACCTTC. It encodes CSASPAATNYGYTF.